The 3 T cell receptor beta chains reported below all come from one sample, sequenced in a study of technical replicates of blood from a few donors (dated by TCRdb to about 2017). Receptor libraries were prepared by the immunoSEQ multiplex PCR assay. What TCRdb holds here is the immuneACCESS table cut down to in-frame rearrangements. Part of the clones is not present; checked against another copy, under half of the missing clones reflect an unresolved V gene, and the others are unexplained. This sample lists around 70,000 clones; roughly 93% were detected once. The top ten clonotypes cover approximately 0.27% of the sample. Source material: T cells isolated from PBMCs. These receptors all stem from a human donor in good health.

The J gene is TRBJ2-7, the V gene TRBV9, with 7 bases matching TRBD1. The germline gives CDR1 SGDLS, CDR2 YYNGEE. The CDR3 is made up of 14 amino acids. V lost 2 bases and J lost 1; bases outside the gene matches: 3. This chain's CDR3 is CASSVGQLSYEQYF. DNA for the CDR3: TGTGCCAGCAGCGTGGGACAGCTATCCTACGAGCAGTACTTC.

The rearrangement uses TRBV5-1 and TRBJ2-7, with 7 bases identical to TRBD2. Looked up from germline, CDR1 is SGHRS and CDR2 is YFSETQ. Trimming cost V 1 base and J 5 bases; bases outside gene matches: 12. The CDR3 has 16 amino acids. The CDR3 DNA reads as TGCGCCAGCAGCTTGCTCTCGCGGGGGTCCAGGAACGAGCAGTACTTC. Amino acids: CASSLLSRGSRNEQYF.

This CDR3 reads CASSEGSHEQYF. The CDR3 coding sequence is TGTGCCAGCAGTGAAGGGAGCCACGAGCAGTACTTC. The gene calls are TRBV2 and TRBJ2-7; D remains unclear. V lost 1 base to trimming and J lost 5 bases, with 6 bases between them. CDR3 length: 12 residues. Germline V gene sequence: CDR1 SNHLY, CDR2 FYNNEI.